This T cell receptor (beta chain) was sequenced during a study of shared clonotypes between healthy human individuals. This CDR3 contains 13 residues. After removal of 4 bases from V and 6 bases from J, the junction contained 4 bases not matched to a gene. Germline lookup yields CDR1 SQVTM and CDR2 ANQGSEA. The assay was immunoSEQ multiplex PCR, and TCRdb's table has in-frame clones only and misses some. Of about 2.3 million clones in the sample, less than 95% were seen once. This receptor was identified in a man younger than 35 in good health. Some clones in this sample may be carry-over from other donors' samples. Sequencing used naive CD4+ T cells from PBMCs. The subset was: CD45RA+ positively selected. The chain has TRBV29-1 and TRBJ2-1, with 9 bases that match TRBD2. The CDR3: CSVVAGGANEQFF. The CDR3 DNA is TGCAGCGTTGTCGCGGGGGGGGCCAATGAGCAGTTCTTC.